This T cell receptor (beta chain) derives from a study of identical twins. Whole-study findings and limits: Among beta out-of-frame sequences, excess sharing between twins appeared weaker. Some out-of-frame alpha sequences were shared by twins, and these showed excess low generation probability.

V was shortened by 6 bases and J by 0 bases, with 11 bases between the two germline ends. The CDR3 runs to 14 residues. Unique molecular identifiers were present on the cDNA, and a universal primer site came from template switching. Using its own MiXCR run on the 5' RACE reads, TCRdb lists one record per CDR3 protein. This sample has roughly 250,000 distinct CDR3 sequences; approximately 7.9% occur once, and the top ten carry approximately 5.4%. This clonotype has at least ten counts. Its cognate antigen is unknown. This same sample was also part of a study on yellow fever vaccine responses in identical twins.

Sequenced sample: CD8+ T cells sorted from blood. The source of this sequence is a woman aged 18-29 years in good health. The chain joins TRBV12-3 or TRBV12-4 to TRBJ2-5; D gene unclear. DNA for the CDR3: TGTGCCAGCAGCCCGGGCGGCTACCAAGAGACCCAGTACTTC. It translates to CASSPGGYQETQYF.